The 20 T cell receptor beta chains below all came from one sample that was sequenced in a study of blood T cells in healthy people across ages. Primers used in a second PCR of roughly 6 to 11 cycles were a sample-barcoded 5' primer and a J-beta primer mix. From the 5' RACE reads, TCRdb called clonotypes with MiXCR, one entry per CDR3 protein. The data hold more than 800,000 distinct CDR3 sequences, with roughly 26% observed a single time. The sample comprised blood. These receptors all stem from a woman older than 75 in good health.

This clonotype turned up a few times. The rearrangement joins TRBV18 to TRBJ2-4; D uncertain. The CDR3 is 13 residues long. Trimming took 6 bases from V and 7 from J, leaving 13 bases between them. Germline CDR1 KGHSH, CDR2 LQKENI. This CDR3 is CASSPTPMNIQYF. The CDR3 nucleotides are TGTGCCAGCTCGCCGACCCCGATGAACATTCAGTACTTC.

About this clonotype itself: This may be a read error: a much more frequent sequence differs by one nucleotide. The chain couples TRBV7-2 to TRBJ2-1, with D hard to call. Germline V gene sequence: CDR1 SGHTA, CDR2 FQGNSA. This CDR3 is 16 amino acids long. Trimming cost V 0 bases and J 13 bases, with 22 bases left between them. The CDR3, as DNA: TGTGCCAGCAGCTTAGCGAATGGCCTGGTGCAAGAGACCCAGTTCTTC. It encodes CASSLANGLVQETQFF.

This clonotype has a handful of counts. This chain joins TRBV5-1 and TRBJ2-3, with 8 bases identical to TRBD2. Unmatched junction bases numbered 7, after V lost 5 bases and J lost 5 bases. The germline V gene has CDR1 SGHRS and CDR2 YFSETQ. The CDR3 is made up of 14 amino acids. The CDR3 protein is CASSPRGGQDTQYF. CDR3 nucleotides: TGCGCCAGCAGTCCCCGGGGGGGCCAAGATACGCAGTATTTT.

Ten or more counts support this clonotype. The chain carries TRBV4-2 and TRBJ1-2; 7 bases agree with TRBD1. Germline V lookup: CDR1 LGHNA, CDR2 YNFKEQ. Trimming took 0 bases from V and 7 from J; bases not matched to a gene: 14. There are 17 residues in the CDR3. The CDR3 sequence is CASSQDSENRGRSGYTF. In DNA form, the CDR3 reads TGTGCCAGCAGCCAAGATTCGGAAAACAGGGGAAGGAGTGGCTACACCTTC.

This clonotype was seen repeatedly, ten times or more. The V gene is TRBV15, the J gene TRBJ1-2, with D possibly TRBD1 on 5 matching bases. From germline, CDR1 is LNHNV and CDR2 YYDKDF (reference sequence). The CDR3 is 18 residues long. V was pared by 4 bases and J by 1 base, with 22 bases between. CDR3 sequence reads: CATSKLRDGASFNYGYTF. CDR3 in DNA: TGTGCCACCAGCAAGCTCCGGGACGGCGCCTCCTTTAACTATGGCTACACCTTC.

This clonotype appeared a few times. The rearrangement joins TRBV6-6 to TRBJ2-2; 11 bases map to TRBD1. Germline lookup yields CDR1 MNHNY and CDR2 SVGAGI (reference sequence). The J segment lost 4 bases and the V segment lost 7 bases, leaving 8 bases of the junction unmatched. CDR3 size: 16 residues. The CDR3 DNA follows: TGTGCCAGCAATTCGGGACAGGGGGTTAGCACCGGGGAGCTGTTTTTT. Translating gives CASNSGQGVSTGELFF.

The V call is TRBV2, the J call TRBJ1-1; D unclear. Trimming left V 1 base short and J 7 bases short, with 7 bases between. This CDR3 has 12 amino acids. Germline V gene lookup returns CDR1 SNHLY and CDR2 FYNNEI. The CDR3 DNA sequence: TGTGCCAGCAGTGAAGAGGCGTTTGAAGCTTTCTTT. Amino acids: CASSEEAFEAFF.

To note about this clonotype: An end of the junction differs from the germline gene, which may be a read error. The chain couples TRBV3-1 to TRBJ1-2; 9 bases line up with TRBD1. Germline CDR1 reads LGHDT; CDR2 reads YNNKEL (reference sequence). CDR3 length equals 16 residues. The CDR3 bases are TGTGCCGGCAGCCAGGACCGGGACAGGGCTATCTATGGCTACACCTTC. It yields the protein CAGSQDRDRAIYGYTF. Together with reference TRBV3-1 and TRBJ1-2, the CDR3 gives the full variable domain: DTAVSQTPKYLVTQMGNDKSIKCEQNLGHDTMYWYKQDSKKFLKIMFSYNNKELIINETVPNRFSPKSPDKAHLNLHINSLELGDSAVYFCAGSQDRDRAIYGYTFGSGTRLTVV.

The V and J genes are TRBV20-1 and TRBJ1-4, with D unresolved. Germline V CDR1 and CDR2: DFQATT, SNEGSKA (reference sequence). V lost 5 bases and J 11 bases, leaving 18 bases between the germline ends. The CDR3 has 13 residues. The CDR3 spells CSAPFLGRRKLFF. In DNA form, the CDR3 reads TGCAGTGCTCCCTTCCTAGGGCGCCGGAAACTGTTTTTT.

This chain connects TRBV9 to TRBJ1-2; D is unclear. This CDR3 region has 15 residues. Germline CDR1 is SGDLS and CDR2 is YYNGEE. V was trimmed by 4 bases and J by 7 bases, leaving 20 bases between them. In nucleotides, the CDR3 is TGTGCCAGCAGCTCCCGGAGTTCTGGTGGACGTGGCTACACCTTC. As protein: CASSSRSSGGRGYTF.

The V and J genes are TRBV14 and TRBJ1-2; the D gene is possibly TRBD1 (5 bases). Per the germline V gene, CDR1 is SGHDN and CDR2 is FVKESK. Trimming took off 5 bases at V and 7 bases at J, with 20 bases between the two ends. This CDR3 is 15 amino acids long. The CDR3 region is CASSKGRDTPSGYTF. The CDR3, as DNA: TGTGCCAGCAGCAAGGGGCGAGACACCCCTAGTGGCTACACCTTC.

A few counts support this clonotype. The genes are TRBV20-1 and TRBJ1-6; no clear D. This CDR3 contains 13 residues. V was pared by 3 bases and J by 8 bases, with 11 bases between. Germline CDR1 DFQATT, CDR2 SNEGSKA (reference sequence). In nucleotides, the CDR3 is TGCAGTGCTAGTGTACGTAAGGATTCACCCCTCCACTTT. Translation gives CSASVRKDSPLHF.

The rearrangement uses TRBV6-5 and TRBJ1-4; 9 bases are shared with TRBD1. Germline values: CDR1 MNHEY, CDR2 SVGAGI. V shed 0 bases, J shed 8 bases, and the junction held 4 bases outside the gene matches. This CDR3 spans 15 amino acids. In DNA form, the CDR3 reads TGTGCCAGCAGTTACTCGAACAGGGGGCTCGAAAAACTGTTTTTT. Translated: CASSYSNRGLEKLFF.

In this sample, this clonotype turned up many times. The chain employs TRBV29-1 and TRBJ1-1; D call uncertain. Per the germline V gene, CDR1 is SQVTM and CDR2 is ANQGSEA. The CDR3 sequence is 11 residues long. V lost 7 bases to trimming and J lost 3 bases, with 9 bases between them. Here the CDR3 DNA reads TGCAGCGGTTGGGAGGACACTGAAGCTTTCTTT. It encodes CSGWEDTEAFF. The whole variable domain, remainder taken from reference TRBV29-1 and TRBJ1-1, is SAVISQKPSRDICQRGTSLTIQCQVDSQVTMMFWYRQQPGQSLTLIATANQGSEATYESGFVIDKFPISRPNLTFSTLTVSNMSPEDSSIYLCSGWEDTEAFFGQGTRLTVV.

The chain couples TRBV6-2 or TRBV6-3 to TRBJ1-1; a possible D gene is TRBD1 (6 bases). V was cut by 5 bases and J by 8 bases, with 9 bases left in between. CDR1 is MNHEY and CDR2 is SVGEGT in the germline V gene. The CDR3 consists of 11 residues. This CDR3 reads CASSRQDEAFF. Here the CDR3 DNA reads TGTGCCAGCAGTAGACAGGACGAAGCTTTCTTT.

Points on this clonotype: Being one base from a much bigger clone, this may be a read error. The chain combines TRBV5-1 with TRBJ2-5, with 7 bases identical to TRBD1. The CDR3 is made up of 15 amino acids. Trimming removed 0 bases from V and 11 bases from J; junction bases left unmatched: 13. Germline V gives CDR1 SGHRS, CDR2 YFSETQ. The CDR3 reads CASSLAETGKGEQYF. CDR3 DNA: TGCGCCAGCAGCTTGGCTGAGACAGGGAAGGGTGAGCAGTACTTC.

This clonotype appeared many times. The rearrangement links TRBV12-3 or TRBV12-4 to TRBJ1-6; a weak D match, TRBD1 (5 bases). V was clipped by 6 bases and J by 9 bases, with 12 bases between them. The CDR3 runs 13 residues. CDR3 residues: CASRGTGGSPLHF. The CDR3 bases are TGTGCCAGCAGAGGGACGGGGGGTTCACCCCTCCACTTT.

This clonotype occurred many times. This sequence joins TRBV5-1 and TRBJ1-2; 10 nucleotides line up with TRBD1. Germline CDR1 and CDR2: SGHRS and YFSETQ. This CDR3 has 16 residues. The J segment lost 2 bases and the V segment lost 0 bases, leaving 4 bases of the junction unmatched. Written as DNA, the CDR3 is TGCGCCAGCAGCTTGGGACAGGGGGCGTCGAACTATGGCTACACCTTC. Its protein is CASSLGQGASNYGYTF.

About this clonotype: A much larger clone differs by one base, so this may be a read error. V gene TRBV20-1 combines with J gene TRBJ1-2; maybe TRBD1 (6 bases). CDR1 and CDR2 (germline): DFQATT, SNEGSKA (reference sequence). This CDR3 region has 14 residues. CDR3 residues: CSATIGGGSYGYIF. The CDR3 DNA follows: TGCAGTGCTACAATTGGGGGGGGCAGCTATGGCTACATCTTC.

Comment on this clonotype: At one boundary the junction diverges from the germline segment, which might be a read error. The CDR3 nucleotides read TGCAGCGCTAGAGGCGGGGAAAGCTCCTACGAGCAGTACTTC. Translated: CSARGGESSYEQYF. The rearrangement uses TRBV20-1 and TRBJ2-7, with D maybe TRBD2 (6 bases). The CDR3 covers 14 residues. The germline V gene has CDR1 DFQATT and CDR2 SNEGSKA (reference sequence).